Listed below are T cell receptor beta chains from one sample, sequenced in a study of regulatory T cells in long-lasting Graves disease. TCRdb fed the multiplex PCR reads into MiXCR, producing one record per CDR3 protein. The sample consists of under 700,000 distinct CDR3 sequences, about 16% of them appearing once. These data were also filed under a second study, of T cells in Graves' hyperthyroidism and ophthalmopathy.

The input for sequencing was peripheral blood mononuclear cells (PBMCs), taken at new diagnosis, from a patient treated with antithyroid drugs. The receptor set was obtained from a woman aged 35-65 years with Graves disease. Each CDR3 is given with its conserved first and last residue. Each record gives: J gene, V gene, D gene, CDR3 protein. The D gene is left open where the match is weak.

>TRBJ2-7|TRBV12-3/TRBV12-4|TRBD1
CASSRRDRGNYEQYF
>TRBJ1-1|TRBV6-1|TRBD1
CASRTDRAGTEAFF
>TRBJ1-1|TRBV20-1|TRBD1
CSARTTGVQDTEAFF
>TRBJ2-1|TRBV5-1|-
CASSLEQNSYNEQFF
>TRBJ2-7|TRBV7-9|-
CASSLAGQAEQYF
>TRBJ1-1|TRBV11-1|-
CASSFPLTGTEAFF
>TRBJ2-1|TRBV29-1|TRBD2
CSVEDRKRGNYNEQFF
>TRBJ2-1|TRBV12-3/TRBV12-4|-
CASSLGQNNEQFF
>TRBJ2-7|TRBV7-9|TRBD1
CASSLGTGVYEQYF
>TRBJ1-4|TRBV10-3|-
CAISEVLGRTDIEKLFF
>TRBJ2-2|TRBV5-4|-
CASSLAGSWELFF
>TRBJ2-3|TRBV5-1|TRBD2
CASSLGLAEDTDTQYF